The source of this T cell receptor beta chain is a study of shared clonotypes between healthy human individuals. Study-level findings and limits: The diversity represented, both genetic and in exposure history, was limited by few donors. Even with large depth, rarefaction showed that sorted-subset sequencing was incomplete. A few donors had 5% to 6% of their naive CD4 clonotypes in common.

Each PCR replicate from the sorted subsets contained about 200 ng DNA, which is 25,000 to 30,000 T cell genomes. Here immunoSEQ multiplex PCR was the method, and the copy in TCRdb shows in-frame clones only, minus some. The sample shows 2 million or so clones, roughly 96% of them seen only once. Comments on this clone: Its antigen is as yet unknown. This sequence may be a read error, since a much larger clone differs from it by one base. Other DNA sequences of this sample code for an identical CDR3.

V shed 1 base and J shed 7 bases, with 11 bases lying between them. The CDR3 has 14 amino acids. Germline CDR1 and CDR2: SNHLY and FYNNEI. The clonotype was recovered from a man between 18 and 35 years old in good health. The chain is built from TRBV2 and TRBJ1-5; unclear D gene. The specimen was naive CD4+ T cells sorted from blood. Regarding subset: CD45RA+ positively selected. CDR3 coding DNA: TGTGCCAGCAGTGAAGGGCAGAACAACCAGCCCCAGCATTTT. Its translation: CASSEGQNNQPQHF. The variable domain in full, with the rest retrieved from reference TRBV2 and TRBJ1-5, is EPEVTQTPSHQVTQMGQEVILRCVPISNHLYFYWYRQILGQKVEFLVSFYNNEISEKSEIFDDQFSVERPDGSNFTLKIRSTKLEDSAMYFCASSEGQNNQPQHFGDGTRLSIL.